This TCR beta chain is drawn from a study of T cells in Graves' hyperthyroidism and ophthalmopathy. Findings and caveats of the study: Ophthalmopathy, which appeared later, was predicted by the model a median 6.5 months before onset. Most thyroid clonotypes with frequency above 0.001 were detected in blood.

TCR beta CDR3 regions were amplified from RNA. A set of HTBI primers served as the primers for a first-round RT-PCR of the TCR CDR3. Via MiXCR, TCRdb re-called the multiplex PCR reads, giving one row per CDR3 protein. The profile shows 500,000 to 750,000 distinct CDR3 sequences, around 16% of them singletons. In its sample, this clonotype was seen many times. Its target is unknown. Germline CDR1 SGHTA, CDR2 FQGNSA. The V and J ends lost 1 base and 6 bases respectively, with 11 bases between them. The CDR3 contains 14 residues. This chain connects TRBV7-2 to TRBJ2-3; D not resolved. The sequence derives from a woman in her 30s with Graves' hyperthyroidism. The sequencing sample was made of blood. CDR3 in amino acids: CASSLGTPSDTQYF. The CDR3 DNA reads as TGTGCCAGCAGCTTAGGGACCCCGTCGGATACGCAGTATTTT. The full variable domain, rest sourced from reference TRBV7-2 and TRBJ2-3, is GAGVSQSPSNKVTEKGKDVELRCDPISGHTALYWYRQSLGQGLEFLIYFQGNSAPDKSGLPSDRFSAERTGGSVSTLTIQRTQQEDSAVYLCASSLGTPSDTQYFGPGTRLTVL.